This TCR beta chain was sequenced for a study of control samples from healthy donors and cancer patients. The protocol was immunoSEQ multiplex PCR, while the TCRdb copy is restricted to in-frame clones and leaves out a portion. Counted here are some 130,000 clones, 80% to 95% occurring once; the ten biggest clones make up 11%. The CDR3 is 15 amino acids. CDR1 is MDHEN and CDR2 is SYDVKM in the germline V gene. Trimming stripped 3 bases from V and 5 bases from J, with 13 bases between. The chain joins TRBV28 to TRBJ1-4; D unresolved. The TCR sequence derives from a man aged 30 to 45 in good health. Material for sequencing was blood. This CDR3 is CASSFVQARNEKLFF. CDR3 sequence (DNA): TGTGCCAGCAGTTTCGTTCAGGCCAGGAATGAAAAACTGTTTTTT.